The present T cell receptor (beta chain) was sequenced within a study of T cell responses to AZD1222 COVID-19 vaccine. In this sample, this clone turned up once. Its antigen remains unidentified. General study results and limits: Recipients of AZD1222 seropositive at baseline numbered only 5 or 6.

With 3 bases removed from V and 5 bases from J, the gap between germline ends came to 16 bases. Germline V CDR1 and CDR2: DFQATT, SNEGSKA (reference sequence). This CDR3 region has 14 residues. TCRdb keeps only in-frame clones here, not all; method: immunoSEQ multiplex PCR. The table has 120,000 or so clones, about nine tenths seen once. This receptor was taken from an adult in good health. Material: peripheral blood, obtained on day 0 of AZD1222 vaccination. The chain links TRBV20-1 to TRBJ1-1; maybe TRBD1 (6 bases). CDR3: CSASQGGVGTEAFF. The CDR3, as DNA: TGCAGTGCTAGTCAAGGGGGGGTTGGGACTGAAGCTTTCTTT.